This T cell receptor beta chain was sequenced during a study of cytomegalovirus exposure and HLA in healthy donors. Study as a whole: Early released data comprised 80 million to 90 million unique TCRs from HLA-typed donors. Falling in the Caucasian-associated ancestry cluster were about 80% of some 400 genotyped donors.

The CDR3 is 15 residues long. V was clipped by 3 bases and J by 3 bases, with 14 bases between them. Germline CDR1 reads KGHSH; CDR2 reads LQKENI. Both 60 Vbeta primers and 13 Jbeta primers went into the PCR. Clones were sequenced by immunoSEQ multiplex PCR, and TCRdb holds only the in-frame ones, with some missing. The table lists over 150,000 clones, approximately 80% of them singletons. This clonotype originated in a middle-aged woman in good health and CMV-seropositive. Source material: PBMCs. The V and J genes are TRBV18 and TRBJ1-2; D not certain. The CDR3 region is CASSPSAGKDYGYTF. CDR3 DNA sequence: TGTGCCAGCTCACCTAGTGCGGGGAAAGACTATGGCTACACCTTC.